This T cell receptor (beta chain) appears in the sequencing data of a study of response to subunit inactivated influenza vaccine. This clonotype showed up just a few times. The antigen remains undetermined. General study findings and limits: T cells newly recruited by each seasonal influenza vaccination are few, the authors suggested.

Each CDR3 protein gets one entry after TCRdb re-called the RT-PCR reads with MiXCR. The sample lists around 650,000 distinct CDR3 sequences; 15% to 18% were seen once. The CDR3 length is 15 residues. V was cut by 4 bases and J by 5 bases, with 19 bases left in between. CDR1 SGHKS and CDR2 YYEKEE come from the germline V gene (reference sequence). The clonotype originates from a man aged 50 to 60 who received an inactivated influenza vaccine. Source: PBMCs from blood, taken 11 to 12 days after vaccination. V gene TRBV5-5 combines with J gene TRBJ2-7; D is possibly TRBD1 (7 bases). CDR3 protein: CASSPLAGGLNEQYF. Here the CDR3 DNA reads TGTGCCAGCAGCCCCTTGGCAGGGGGGTTGAACGAGCAGTACTTC. The variable domain in full, with the rest retrieved from reference TRBV5-5 and TRBJ2-7, is DAGVTQSPTHLIKTRGQQVTLRCSPISGHKSVSWYQQVLGQGPQFIFQYYEKEERGRGNFPDRFSARQFPNYSSELNVNALLLGDSALYLCASSPLAGGLNEQYFGPGTRLTVT.